These T cell receptor beta chains were read from a single sample in a study of T cells in Graves' hyperthyroidism and ophthalmopathy. TCRdb reanalysed the multiplex PCR reads using MiXCR and keeps one entry per CDR3 protein. The sample carries around 290,000 distinct CDR3 sequences, less than 15% recorded once. Sequencing was done on a sample of blood. These TCRs come from a woman aged 30 to 39 with Graves' hyperthyroidism that later progressed to Graves' ophthalmopathy. CDR3s include the opening cysteine and the closing phenylalanine or tryptophan. A D gene is named only where the DNA matches it firmly. Only some rows state a clone size, as once, few, many or a class for expanded clones.

d_call	clone_size	v_call	j_call	cdr3_nt	cdr3_aa
NA	NA	TRBV13	TRBJ2-7	NA	CASSILGLAGVEQYF
NA	many	TRBV7-6	TRBJ2-1	TGTGCCAGCAGCTTAGGCGAGCGGGTAGCGTACAATGAGCAGTTCTTC	CASSLGERVAYNEQFF
NA	few	TRBV6-6	TRBJ1-2	TGTGCCAGCAGTTACCTAACTTCGACTGAGATCAACTATGGCTACACCTTC	CASSYLTSTEINYGYTF
NA	NA	TRBV12-3/TRBV12-4	TRBJ2-1	TGTGCCAGCAGGGCCACGGGCGGCGACAGACTTGGGAATGAGCAGTTCTTC	CASRATGGDRLGNEQFF
NA	many	TRBV3-1	TRBJ1-1	TGTGCCAGCAGCCAAGATTTGACGGGGAACACTGAAGCTTTCTTT	CASSQDLTGNTEAFF
TRBD2	many	TRBV7-2	TRBJ2-7	TGTGCCAGCAGCTTAGGGCTAGCGGGAGTCGGGCAGTACTTC	CASSLGLAGVGQYF
TRBD1	few	TRBV5-1	TRBJ2-7	TGCGCCAGCAGCCCCCGGGACAGGAGCCCCTACGAGCAGTACTTC	CASSPRDRSPYEQYF
TRBD1	NA	TRBV28	TRBJ2-7	TGTGCCAGCAGTTTTCCGGGACAGGGAACTCGCGAGCAGTACTTC	CASSFPGQGTREQYF
NA	NA	TRBV6-1	TRBJ2-7	TGTGCCAGCAGTGAATTCGGGACCTACGAGCAGTACTTC	CASSEFGTYEQYF
TRBD2	many	TRBV7-9	TRBJ2-3	TGTGCCAGCAGCTTTGCGGGAGGGGCAGATACGCAGTATTTT	CASSFAGGADTQYF
NA	many	TRBV24-1	TRBJ2-2	TGTGCCACCAGTGGGGGGAAGTGGAACCCGAACACCGGGGAGCTGTTTTTT	CATSGGKWNPNTGELFF
NA	many	TRBV5-6	TRBJ2-1	TGTGCCAGCAGCTTTCGGGGTACCCATGAGCAGTTCTTC	CASSFRGTHEQFF
TRBD2	many	TRBV28	TRBJ2-1	TGTGCCAGCAGCGGGCGGGAGGGCCTAAATGAGCAGTTCTTC	CASSGREGLNEQFF
NA	many	TRBV27	TRBJ2-2	TGTGCCAGCAGTTTAATGGGGGGTAGCGGGGAGCTGTTTTTT	CASSLMGGSGELFF
NA	many	TRBV10-3	TRBJ2-7	TGTGCCACCACGGGGGGCGGGATAACCTACGAGCAGTACTTC	CATTGGGITYEQYF
TRBD2	many	TRBV4-1	TRBJ2-1	TGCGCCAGCAGCCAAGCACTAGCGAGCAGTGAGCAGTTCTTC	CASSQALASSEQFF
NA	NA	TRBV7-2	TRBJ2-5	TGTGCCAGCAGCTCAAAGACAACACAAGAGACCCAGTACTTC	CASSSKTTQETQYF
TRBD2	many	TRBV6-2/TRBV6-3	TRBJ2-7	TGTGCCAGCAGTTACGAACTAGCGTCCTACGAGCAGTACTTC	CASSYELASYEQYF
TRBD2	few	TRBV7-6	TRBJ2-1	TGTGCCAGCAGCTTAGGGGGATGGGGACTAGCCTACAATGAGCAGTTCTTC	CASSLGGWGLAYNEQFF
NA	many	TRBV7-2	TRBJ2-7	TGTGCCAGCAGCCAAACTCCCGGGGATCCCTACGAGCAGTACTTC	CASSQTPGDPYEQYF
TRBD2	once	TRBV28	TRBJ2-3	TGTGCCACCGGGACTAGCGGGAACACAGATACGCAGTATTTT	CATGTSGNTDTQYF
NA	NA	TRBV9	TRBJ2-3	TGTGCCAGCAGCCCATCGGACACCCAGGCGACAGATACGCAGTATTTT	CASSPSDTQATDTQYF
NA	few	TRBV18	TRBJ2-2	TGTGCCAGCGTCTTAGATGTAAGGGGAGTCCTCACCGGGGAGCTGTTTTTT	CASVLDVRGVLTGELFF
TRBD2	many	TRBV20-1	TRBJ2-3	TGCAGTGCTAGAGAGGCAGGCGGGAGGGCGGACACGCAGTATTTT	CSAREAGGRADTQYF
NA	many	TRBV30	TRBJ1-3	TGTGCCTGGAGTGGGACTCTGAACACCATATATTTT	CAWSGTLNTIYF
NA	NA	TRBV12-3/TRBV12-4	TRBJ2-7	TGTGCCAGCAGTTCAGGGATACTCTCCTACGAGCAGTACTTC	CASSSGILSYEQYF
NA	NA	TRBV9	TRBJ2-7	TGTGCCAGCAGCGATGCGGATAGTTACGAGCAGTACTTC	CASSDADSYEQYF
NA	many	TRBV28	TRBJ2-7	TGTGCCAGCAGTTTGCGTCTATCCTGGACCTACGAGCAGTACTTC	CASSLRLSWTYEQYF
NA	many	TRBV7-9	TRBJ1-2	TGTGCCAGCAGCCCGGCCGGCGAGGGGATAAGGGGAGGCTACACCTTC	CASSPAGEGIRGGYTF
NA	few	TRBV7-6	TRBJ1-3	TGTGCCAGCAGCTTATCCCCCCGGGGATCGGGAAACACCATATATTTT	CASSLSPRGSGNTIYF
NA	few	TRBV15	TRBJ2-7	TGTGCCACCAGCGAGTTGGGGGAAGGCTACGAGCAGTACTTC	CATSELGEGYEQYF
NA	many	TRBV7-2	TRBJ2-1	TGTGCCAGCAGCTCCCGACTCTCCCCCCCCAATGAGCAGTTCTTC	CASSSRLSPPNEQFF
TRBD2	many	TRBV6-1	TRBJ2-2	TGTGCCAGCAGTCAACAGCCCGGAGGACTAGGTATCGGGGAGCTGTTTTTT	CASSQQPGGLGIGELFF
NA	few	TRBV5-1	TRBJ1-4	TGCGCCAGCAGCCCCGGGGGAGAGGGGACTAATGAAAAACTGTTTTTT	CASSPGGEGTNEKLFF
NA	many	TRBV6-2/TRBV6-3	TRBJ2-1	TGTGCCAGCAGTTACTCGACACCAAGTGAGCAGTTCTTC	CASSYSTPSEQFF
NA	many	TRBV20-1	TRBJ2-3	TGCAGTGCTAGAGGCCTCAAGAGCGGAAGCACAGATACGCAGTATTTT	CSARGLKSGSTDTQYF
TRBD2	NA	TRBV7-2	TRBJ2-1	TGTGCCAGCAGCCAAAGCGGGAGAGCCGTTGGTGAGCAGTTCTTC	CASSQSGRAVGEQFF
NA	few	TRBV30	TRBJ2-1	TGTGCCTGGAGTGTAAGCCTGGGGGCCAATGAGCAGTTCTTC	CAWSVSLGANEQFF
NA	many	TRBV30	TRBJ2-7	TGTGCCTGGAGCGGGTTCGCCTACGAGCAGTACTTC	CAWSGFAYEQYF
NA	many	TRBV28	TRBJ1-2	TGTGCCAGCAGTTTATCCCAGGGACCGAACTATGGCTACACCTTC	CASSLSQGPNYGYTF
NA	many	TRBV5-1	TRBJ2-1	TGCGCCAGCAGCTTGAGAGGGGGGGAGAATGAGCAGTTCTTC	CASSLRGGENEQFF
NA	NA	TRBV4-1	TRBJ2-5	TGCGCCAGCAGCCTCGTCCTAGGCGGGGCAGAGACCCAGTACTTC	CASSLVLGGAETQYF
NA	NA	TRBV5-1	TRBJ2-3	TGCGCCAGCAGCACCACAGATATGCAGTATTTT	CASSTTDMQYF
TRBD2	NA	TRBV19	TRBJ2-3	TGTGCCAGTAATGCGGGAGGGGCGGCAGATACGCAGTATTTT	CASNAGGAADTQYF